The 21 T cell receptor beta chains below come from one sample, sequenced in a study of blood T cell repertoires in COVID-19. Measured with immunoSEQ multiplex PCR; TCRdb has only the in-frame clones, and not every one. The sample has roughly 230,000 clones, about 83% seen once; the top ten hold 6.5% to 9%. The sample consisted of peripheral blood. Receptor source: a woman between 45 and 65 years old with acute or convalescent COVID-19.

The V and J genes are TRBV5-6 and TRBJ1-5; possibly TRBD1 for D (5 bases). Deletions cut 4 bases from V and 0 bases from J, with 11 bases between. Germline V lookup: CDR1 SGHDT, CDR2 YYEEEE. The CDR3 sequence is 15 residues long. CDR3 sequence reads: CASSPQGYSNQPQHF. The CDR3 coding sequence is TGTGCCAGCAGCCCGCAGGGCTATAGCAATCAGCCCCAGCATTTT.

This sequence joins TRBV2 and TRBJ1-5; TRBD1 agrees at 10 bases. Germline trimming cut 6 bases from V and 4 bases from J; bases unmatched to any gene: 3. The germline V gene encodes CDR1 SNHLY and CDR2 FYNNEI. The CDR3 contains 14 residues. The CDR3 here is CASSGGQGNQPQHF. The CDR3, as DNA: TGTGCCAGCAGCGGGGGACAGGGGAATCAGCCCCAGCATTTT.

This chain uses TRBV30 with TRBJ2-7; the D gene is possibly TRBD1 (6 bases). CDR1 and CDR2 (germline): GTSNPN, SVGIG (reference sequence). The CDR3 spans 14 residues. The germline V and J ends were trimmed by 4 bases and 0 bases, with 13 bases remaining between them. CDR3 coding DNA: TGTGCCTGGACCCGGACAGTGAGCTCCTACGAGCAGTACTTC. The encoded protein is CAWTRTVSSYEQYF.

This rearrangement joins TRBV27 to TRBJ2-1; 8 bases line up with TRBD2. J was trimmed by 2 bases and V by 10 bases; bases with no gene match: 10. This CDR3 region has 15 residues. The germline V gene has CDR1 MNHEY and CDR2 SMNVEV (reference sequence). The CDR3 coding sequence is TGTGCCACCAGAACCCCCGGGAGGGCCTACAATGAGCAGTTCTTC. Its translation is CATRTPGRAYNEQFF.

This clone occurred a few times. The chain has TRBV21-1 and TRBJ1-5; the D call TRBD1 from the table was never checked on the DNA. TRBV21-1 is a pseudogene segment. The CDR3 has 16 residues. CDR3 sequence (DNA): TGTGCCAGCAGCAGAGACAGGGGCCGGAGCAATCAGCCCCAGCATTTT. The encoded protein is CASSRDRGRSNQPQHF.

This chain uses TRBV7-2 with TRBJ1-5, with a tentative D call TRBD1 (6 bases). Between the trimmed V and J ends, which lost 5 bases and 3 bases, there was a span of 14 bases. The CDR3 has 15 residues. The germline V gene encodes CDR1 SGHTA and CDR2 FQGNSA. Written as DNA, the CDR3 is TGTGCCAGCAGCCTATCGGGGACATCCAATCAGCCCCAGCATTTT. Its translation: CASSLSGTSNQPQHF.

This clone was recorded once. The V and J genes are TRBV5-6 and TRBJ2-5, with 7 bases identical to TRBD1. Trimming cost V 4 bases and J 4 bases; bases outside gene matches: 10. Germline V gives CDR1 SGHDT, CDR2 YYEEEE. The CDR3 length is 15 residues. In DNA form, the CDR3 reads TGTGCCAGCAGCCCCCTGAGGGCAGGGGGAGAGACCCAGTACTTC. The encoded protein is CASSPLRAGGETQYF.

The V and J genes are TRBV28 and TRBJ1-2, with a tentative D call TRBD1 (6 bases). The CDR3 has 15 amino acids. V was trimmed by 3 bases and J by 2 bases, leaving 13 bases between them. The germline CDR1 and CDR2 sequences are MDHEN and SYDVKM. DNA of the CDR3: TGTGCCAGCAGTTTCGCTTTACAGGGAAACTATGGCTACACCTTC. This codes for CASSFALQGNYGYTF.

The genes are TRBV3-1 (or the pseudogene TRBV3-2) and TRBJ1-4, with 7 nucleotides matching TRBD1. The V and J ends lost 4 bases and 5 bases, in that order; junction bases with no gene match: 4. CDR1 is LGHDT, CDR2 YNNKEL, per germline (reference sequence). The CDR3 is 14 amino acids. The CDR3 region is CASSRTGENEKLFF. CDR3 bases: TGTGCCAGCAGCCGGACAGGTGAAAATGAAAAACTGTTTTTT.

The CDR3 loop is CASSDGGGGMSGELFF. In nucleotides, the CDR3 is TGTGCCAGCAGTGATGGGGGGGGAGGGATGAGCGGGGAGCTGTTTTTT. The rearrangement links TRBV6-1 to TRBJ2-2, with 7 bases aligning to TRBD2. Unmatched junction bases numbered 11, after V lost 3 bases and J lost 7 bases. CDR3 size: 16 residues. CDR1 and CDR2 from the germline V gene are MNHNS and SASEGT.

This clone was seen a few times. The genes are TRBV5-1 and TRBJ1-1; D is possibly TRBD1 (5 bases). The germline V gene encodes CDR1 SGHRS and CDR2 YFSETQ. V dropped 4 bases and J dropped 5 bases, with 18 bases sitting between them. This CDR3 comprises 15 residues. This CDR3 is CASSNWQGLETEAFF. CDR3 sequence (DNA): TGCGCCAGCAGCAATTGGCAGGGTTTGGAAACTGAAGCTTTCTTT.

This clone was counted ten times or more. V and J are TRBV10-1 and TRBJ1-1; D ambiguous. The CDR3 loop spans 14 amino acids. V lost 4 bases and J 1 base, leaving 10 bases between the germline ends. The V gene's germline CDR1 is WNHNN and CDR2 SYGVQD (reference sequence). The CDR3 DNA is TGCGCCAGCAGTGCCCGGGTTTCGAACACTGAAGCTTTCTTT. This sequence encodes CASSARVSNTEAFF.

The V and J genes are TRBV19 and TRBJ1-1, with D perhaps matching TRBD1 (6 bases). V was pared by 5 bases and J by 6 bases, with 16 bases between. Germline CDR1 reads LNHDA; CDR2 reads SQIVND (reference sequence). The CDR3 covers 14 residues. The CDR3: CASSQGLGDAEAFF. In DNA form, the CDR3 reads TGTGCCAGTAGTCAGGGGTTGGGTGATGCTGAAGCTTTCTTT.

This rearrangement joins TRBV7-2 to TRBJ2-1, with 7 bases lining up with TRBD1. CDR3 length equals 14 residues. Germline loops: CDR1 SGHTA, CDR2 FQGNSA. V lost 4 bases and J lost 8; bases outside the gene matches: 8. This CDR3 reads CASSSLTGDDEQFF. The CDR3 coding sequence is TGTGCCAGCAGCTCCCTTACAGGGGACGATGAGCAGTTCTTC.

The V gene is TRBV11-2, the J gene TRBJ1-3; 8 bases agree with TRBD1. The CDR3 spans 14 residues. Germline V gives CDR1 SGHAT, CDR2 FQNNGV. V dropped 5 bases and J dropped 4; count of bases not matched to a gene: 4. The CDR3 spells CASSRTGQGNTIYF. CDR3 nucleotide sequence: TGTGCCAGCAGCCGGACAGGGCAAGGAAACACCATATATTTT.

The chain is built from TRBV19 and TRBJ1-5, with unresolved D. There are 13 residues in the CDR3. CDR1 and CDR2 (germline): LNHDA, SQIVND (reference sequence). V was clipped by 7 bases and J by 4 bases, with 11 bases between them. DNA of the CDR3: TGTGCCAGTACGAAGCTCATAAATCAGCCCCAGCATTTT. It specifies CASTKLINQPQHF.

This chain connects TRBV7-2 to TRBJ2-7; 9 bases are a match to TRBD2. The V gene's germline CDR1 is SGHTA and CDR2 FQGNSA. This CDR3 is built from 15 residues. V was pared by 6 bases and J by 4 bases, with 10 bases of the junction left unmatched. CDR3 sequence reads: CASSPNGGGAYEQYF. CDR3 nucleotides: TGTGCCAGCAGTCCTAACGGCGGGGGGGCTTACGAGCAGTACTTC.

CDR3 nucleotides: TGTGCCTCGGGGGGAAACACCATATATTTT. Protein sequence: CASGGNTIYF. The chain joins TRBV28 to TRBJ1-3; D uncertain. The germline gives CDR1 MDHEN, CDR2 SYDVKM. The CDR3 loop spans 10 amino acids. The V end was cut by 11 bases, the J end by 4 bases, with 6 bases between.

The chain links TRBV5-1 to TRBJ2-3, with 8 bases identical to TRBD1. V dropped 7 bases and J dropped 3; count of bases not matched to a gene: 16. The CDR3 covers 17 residues. Germline CDR1 and CDR2: SGHRS and YFSETQ. In DNA, the CDR3 is TGCGCCAGCGGACCGGTCCAGGGGGCGCATAAAACAGATACGCAGTATTTT. It yields the protein CASGPVQGAHKTDTQYF.

The gene calls are TRBV30 and TRBJ1-1; 7 bases align to TRBD1. Per germline, CDR1 GTSNPN and CDR2 SVGIG (reference sequence). Trimming took 0 bases from V and 6 from J; bases not matched to a gene: 13. The CDR3 extends over 16 amino acids. The CDR3 DNA reads as TGTGCCTGGAGTGTACCGGTTACAGGGGCGGAGGCTGAAGCTTTCTTT. This encodes CAWSVPVTGAEAEAFF. Full variable domain (remainder filled in from reference TRBV30 and TRBJ1-1): SQTIHQWPATLVQPVGSPLSLECTVEGTSNPNLYWYRQAAGRGLQLLFYSVGIGQISSEVPQNLSASRPQDRQFILSSKKLLLSDSGFYLCAWSVPVTGAEAEAFFGQGTRLTVV.

The rearrangement uses TRBV24-1 and TRBJ2-2; D may be TRBD1 (5 bases). The germline V gene has CDR1 KGHDR and CDR2 SFDVKD. The CDR3 length is 14 residues. Deletions cut 3 bases from V and 7 bases from J, with 11 bases between. CDR3 sequence: CATSDIGVDGELFF. CDR3 DNA: TGTGCCACCAGTGATATAGGGGTGGACGGGGAGCTGTTTTTT.